Listed below are T cell receptor beta chains from one sample, sequenced in a study of shared clonotypes between healthy human individuals. The assay was immunoSEQ multiplex PCR, and TCRdb's table has in-frame clones only and misses some. The data contain about 1.1 million clones, 75% to 85% of them singletons. The sample was memory CD4+ T cells from PBMCs. The receptors were gathered from a man in his late teens or twenties in good health. Some clones in this sample may be carry-over from other donors' samples. Each CDR3 is given with its conserved first and last residue. A D gene is named only where the DNA matches it firmly. The listing skips clone size in some rows; elsewhere it reads once, few, many or a size class.

j_gene,v_gene,abundance,d_gene,CDR3nt,CDR3aa
TRBJ2-4,TRBV6-1,-,-,TGTGCCAGCAGTCTAGGGGGAGGGCGAAACATTCAGTACTTC,CASSLGGGRNIQYF
TRBJ1-1,TRBV2,-,TRBD1,TGTGCCAGCAGTGTGATGAGGGGGCAGGGTGAAGCTTTCTTT,CASSVMRGQGEAFF
TRBJ2-7,TRBV30,-,-,TGTGCCTGGGCTGGATGGACAGTACCCTACGAGCAGTACTTC,CAWAGWTVPYEQYF
TRBJ1-5,TRBV6-1,-,-,TGTGCCAGCAGTGAGTTCGGACGGGAAAATCAGCCCCAGCATTTT,CASSEFGRENQPQHF
TRBJ2-7,TRBV28,-,-,TGTGCCAGCAGTTCTCTTACCTACGAGCAGTACTTC,CASSSLTYEQYF
TRBJ1-1,TRBV5-4,few,TRBD1,TGTGCCAGCAGCTTGGGACAGGGATTCGTAATGAACACTGAAGCTTTCTTT,CASSLGQGFVMNTEAFF
TRBJ2-3,TRBV6-1,-,-,TGTGCCAGCAGTAAACAGGGTTTGGATACGCAGTATTTT,CASSKQGLDTQYF
TRBJ1-1,TRBV15,once,-,TGTGCCACCAGCAGAGGGTGGAACACTGAAGCTTTCTTT,CATSRGWNTEAFF
TRBJ2-1,TRBV7-9,-,TRBD1,TGTGCCAGCAGCCCCGCCCCGGGACAGACTATTCACAATGAGCAGTTCTTC,CASSPAPGQTIHNEQFF
TRBJ2-7,TRBV27,few,TRBD2,TGTGCCAGCAGCCCTTCGGGACTAGCGGCCACCTACGAGCAGTACTTC,CASSPSGLAATYEQYF
TRBJ2-7,TRBV18,-,-,TGTGCCAGCTCACCCTGGACAGCAAGCTACGAGCAGTACTTC,CASSPWTASYEQYF
TRBJ2-6,TRBV19,-,TRBD1,TGTGCCAGTAGTCAGGACAGGGGGCGCCGTGGGGCCAACGTCCTGACTTTC,CASSQDRGRRGANVLTF
TRBJ1-1,TRBV5-1,-,TRBD1,TGCGCCAGCAGCTCGGGACAGGGGGCCACTGAAGCTTTCTTT,CASSSGQGATEAFF
TRBJ2-7,TRBV7-2,-,-,TGTGCCAGCAGCTTAACAGAGACTACCTACGAGCAGTACTTC,CASSLTETTYEQYF
TRBJ2-7,TRBV5-1,-,-,TGCGCCAGCAGCGGGGGTGTAGGGAAAAACGAGCAGTACTTC,CASSGGVGKNEQYF
TRBJ1-1,TRBV2,-,-,TGTGCCAGCAGTGTACCAGTCGGGGAATACACTGAAGCTTTCTTT,CASSVPVGEYTEAFF
TRBJ2-6,TRBV2,few,-,TGTGCCAGCAGGCCCCCTTCTGGGGCCAACGTCCTGACTTTC,CASRPPSGANVLTF
TRBJ2-1,TRBV28,-,TRBD2,TGTGCCAGCAGTCCGGCTAGCGGGAGGATCAATGAGCAGTTCTTC,CASSPASGRINEQFF